This entry features one TCR beta chain sequence. Its antigen is not identified. The sample comes from a study of CD8+ T cells in alopecia areata. Study results and limitations: Lesional scalp exceeded normal scalp in clonality, especially in alopecia totalis/universalis.

Germline V CDR1 and CDR2: SQVTM, ANQGSEA. Trimming removed 2 bases at V and 6 bases at J, with 10 bases between. This CDR3 has 12 residues. Isolated RNA was reverse transcribed into cDNA used as the sequencing template. The method was immunoSEQ multiplex PCR; TCRdb's version includes in-frame clones alone and lacks a portion of them. This table has roughly 180,000 clones, 50% to 60% appearing once. Described treatment: oral pan-JAK inhibitor, 5-10 mg twice daily. Punch biopsies of lesional scalp, plus peripheral blood, were taken from alopecia areata patients. This clonotype was obtained from a human donor with alopecia areata. Source: CD4+ T cells sorted from blood, taken at week 4, from a patient treated with tofacitinib. The rearrangement links TRBV29-1 to TRBJ1-2; D is uncertain. The CDR3 spells CSVERLGNGYTF. The CDR3 nucleotides are TGCAGCGTTGAACGTCTAGGCAATGGCTACACCTTC.